These 5 T cell receptor beta chains were sequenced from one sample in a study of OX40 agonist ivuxolimab in advanced cancers. Using immunoSEQ multiplex PCR, the repertoire was profiled, and TCRdb retains in-frame clones only, with some absent. The sample lists approximately 59,000 clones; about 80% were seen once. The sample was CD4+ or CD8+ T cells sorted from blood, taken in a trial of the OX40 agonist ivuxolimab. The receptors come from an adult with an advanced solid tumor such as melanoma, head and neck, liver or kidney cancer.

This chain uses TRBV7-8 with TRBJ1-2; 7 bases match TRBD1. The CDR3 is 15 amino acids. The V and J ends lost 3 bases and 6 bases, in that order; junction bases with no gene match: 10. The germline V gene encodes CDR1 SGHVS and CDR2 FQNEAQ. The CDR3 protein is CASSFAQGVRDGYTF. CDR3 DNA sequence: TGTGCCAGCAGCTTTGCCCAGGGGGTCCGGGATGGCTACACCTTC.

A note on this clone: Other DNA sequences in the same sample also yield this CDR3. This chain joins TRBV5-1 and TRBJ1-1, with 7 bases aligning to TRBD1. The CDR3 runs to 15 residues. Germline V gives CDR1 SGHRS, CDR2 YFSETQ. The J segment lost 0 bases and the V segment lost 5 bases, leaving 7 bases of the junction unmatched. CDR3 nucleotides: TGCGCCAGCAGTAGCGGACAGGCCTTGAACACTGAAGCTTTCTTT. Its translation: CASSSGQALNTEAFF.

V is TRBV11-2 and J is TRBJ1-1; possible D gene TRBD1, 5 bases. The V gene lost 1 base and the J gene lost 10 bases, with 7 bases spanning the gap. The CDR3 extends over 11 amino acids. CDR1 SGHAT and CDR2 FQNNGV come from the germline V gene. The CDR3 region is CASSLGGLAFF. In DNA form, the CDR3 reads TGTGCCAGCAGCTTAGGGGGCCTAGCTTTCTTT.

There are a few counts of this clone. The rearrangement links TRBV10-3 to TRBJ2-7; 7 bases align to TRBD1. The CDR3 covers 15 residues. CDR1 and CDR2 from the germline V gene are ENHRY and SYGVKD. V was clipped by 6 bases and J by 5 bases; unmatched bases: 13. The CDR3 is CAISSGQSTRDEQYF. Here the CDR3 DNA reads TGTGCCATCAGCTCGGGACAGTCAACGAGGGACGAGCAGTACTTC.

This clone was seen only once. CDR3 coding DNA: TGTGCCAGCAGCTCCTTAGGGGTAGTCGAAGAGACCCAGTACTTC. It is translated as CASSSLGVVEETQYF. V usage is TRBV5-5 and J usage is TRBJ2-5; D possibly corresponds to TRBD1 (5 bases). V was cut by 3 bases and J by 3 bases, with 15 bases left in between. This CDR3 comprises 15 residues. Looked up from germline, CDR1 is SGHKS and CDR2 is YYEKEE (reference sequence).